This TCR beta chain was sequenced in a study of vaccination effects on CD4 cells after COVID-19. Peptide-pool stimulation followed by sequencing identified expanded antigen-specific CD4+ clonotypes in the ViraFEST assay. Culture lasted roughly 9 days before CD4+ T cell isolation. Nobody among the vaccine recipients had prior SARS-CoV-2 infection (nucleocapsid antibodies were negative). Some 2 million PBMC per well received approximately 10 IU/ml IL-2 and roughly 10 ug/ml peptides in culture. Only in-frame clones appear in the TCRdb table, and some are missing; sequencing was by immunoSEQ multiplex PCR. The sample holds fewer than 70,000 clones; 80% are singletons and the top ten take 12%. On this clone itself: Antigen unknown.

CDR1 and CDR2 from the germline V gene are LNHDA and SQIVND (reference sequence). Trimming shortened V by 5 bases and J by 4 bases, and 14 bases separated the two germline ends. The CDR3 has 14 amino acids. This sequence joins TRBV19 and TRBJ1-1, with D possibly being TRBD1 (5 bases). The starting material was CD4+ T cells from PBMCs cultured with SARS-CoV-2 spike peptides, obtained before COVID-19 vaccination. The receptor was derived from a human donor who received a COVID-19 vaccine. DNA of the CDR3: TGTGCCAGTAGTCCATTCGGGGGGAGCACTGAAGCTTTCTTT. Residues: CASSPFGGSTEAFF.